Following are 31 T cell receptor beta chains from one sample sequenced in a study of CD8 T cells in ankylosing spondylitis. Study outcomes and limitations: Blood of patients with ankylosing spondylitis appeared to be characterized by a TCR beta motif of eight highly homologous variants.

A single record per CDR3 protein comes from TCRdb applying MiXCR to the 5' RACE reads. Altogether 500,000 or so distinct CDR3 sequences are present, approximately 5.3% being singletons, with the ten largest covering under 4.5%. Antigens for these TCRs are unknown. The material sequenced was blood, either unsorted or a sorted T cell fraction (not recorded which). Source of these receptors: a male donor with ankylosing spondylitis.

This clonotype has ten or more counts. The chain joins TRBV5-1 to TRBJ1-1, with 7 bases lining up with TRBD1. This CDR3 comprises 16 residues. CDR1 and CDR2 (germline): SGHRS, YFSETQ. Losses at the gene ends were 3 bases for V and 7 bases for J; bases not matched to a gene: 15. As DNA, the CDR3 is TGCGCCAGCAGCTCAAGACAGGGTGAATATCGGGGTGAAGCTTTCTTT. Amino acids: CASSSRQGEYRGEAFF.

This clonotype has at least ten counts. CDR3 nucleotide sequence: TGTGCCAGCGTAAACCGCACTTCCACAGATACGCAGTATTTT. Its protein product is CASVNRTSTDTQYF. This chain links TRBV7-9 with TRBJ2-3; D is unresolved. The V gene lost 8 bases and the J gene lost 2 bases, with 14 bases spanning the gap. This CDR3 has 14 residues. Per the germline V gene, CDR1 is SEHNR and CDR2 is FQNEAQ (reference sequence).

This clonotype has a count of ten or more. The V and J genes are TRBV2 and TRBJ2-1, with D possibly TRBD1 on 10 matching bases. The germline CDR1 and CDR2 sequences are SNHLY and FYNNEI. The CDR3 contains 15 residues. CDR3 protein: CAILRGGQGNNEQFF. The CDR3, as DNA: TGTGCTATCTTGCGGGGGGGACAGGGGAACAATGAGCAGTTCTTC.

This clonotype was observed at least ten times. J is TRBJ1-1 and V is TRBV15, with D unresolved. Between the trimmed V and J ends, which lost 5 bases and 2 bases, there was a span of 15 bases. This CDR3 spans 15 amino acids. Germline lookup yields CDR1 LNHNV and CDR2 YYDKDF (reference sequence). The CDR3 reads CATSGMGGSNTEAFF. The DNA for the CDR3 is TGTGCCACCAGCGGCATGGGAGGCTCTAACACTGAAGCTTTCTTT.

This clonotype was found many times. CDR3 residues: CSVSEGNEQYF. The CDR3 nucleotides read TGCAGCGTTAGTGAGGGTAACGAGCAGTACTTC. The chain recombines TRBV29-1 with TRBJ2-7, with a possible D match to TRBD2 (5 bases). There are 11 residues in the CDR3. V was shortened by 5 bases and J by 5 bases, with 10 bases between the two germline ends. The germline CDR1 and CDR2 sequences are SQVTM and ANQGSEA.

In this sample, this clonotype turned up many times. This chain links TRBV20-1 with TRBJ2-5, with TRBD2 matching 10 bases. CDR3 size: 14 residues. Looked up from germline, CDR1 is DFQATT and CDR2 is SNEGSKA (reference sequence). V lost 7 bases and J lost 4; bases outside the gene matches: 9. The DNA for the CDR3 is TGCAGTGTATCCCCGGGACTAGCGAGAGAGACCCAGTACTTC. This translates into CSVSPGLARETQYF.

Many counts were recorded for this clonotype. The chain is built from TRBV5-5 and TRBJ2-5, with 7 bases identical to TRBD1. The CDR3 has 13 amino acids. V dropped 3 bases and J dropped 1; count of bases not matched to a gene: 0. CDR1 is SGHKS, CDR2 YYEKEE, per germline (reference sequence). The CDR3, as DNA: TGTGCCAGCAGCTCAGGGGGCCAAGAGACCCAGTACTTC. Translated, it gives CASSSGGQETQYF.

This clonotype was detected many times. The J gene is TRBJ2-7, the V gene TRBV27; maybe TRBD1 (5 bases). The V gene lost 5 bases and the J gene lost 1 base, with 12 bases spanning the gap. CDR3 size: 14 residues. In germline, CDR1 is MNHEY, CDR2 SMNVEV (reference sequence). CDR3 loop: CASSPTKGSYEQYF. The DNA of the CDR3 is TGTGCCAGCAGTCCTACAAAGGGGTCCTACGAGCAGTACTTC.

This clonotype was seen only a few times. This chain links TRBV5-1 with TRBJ2-3, with 10 bases fitting TRBD2. CDR3 size: 15 residues. Looked up from germline, CDR1 is SGHRS and CDR2 is YFSETQ. J gave up 4 bases and V 4 bases, and 6 bases lay outside the gene matches. Here the CDR3 reads CASSLASGGPDTQYF. In nucleotides, the CDR3 is TGCGCCAGCAGCCTCGCTAGCGGGGGTCCAGATACGCAGTATTTT.

The chain links TRBV7-6 to TRBJ2-5; D possibly corresponds to TRBD1 (5 bases). Trimming pared 5 bases from V and 2 bases from J, leaving 18 bases between. The germline V gene has CDR1 SGHVS and CDR2 FNYEAQ. CDR3 size: 16 residues. This CDR3 reads CASSVQHQTVQETQYF. The CDR3 DNA is TGTGCCAGCAGCGTCCAGCATCAGACAGTTCAAGAGACCCAGTACTTC.

This clonotype was found many times. The chain has TRBV6-1 and TRBJ1-1; the match to TRBD1 covers 7 bases. V lost 5 bases to trimming and J lost 3 bases; unmatched junction nucleotides: 6. Germline V gives CDR1 MNHNS, CDR2 SASEGT. This CDR3 spans 14 amino acids. The CDR3 DNA reads TGTGCCAGCAGTCTGAGGGGGCTCCACACTGAAGCTTTCTTT. This codes for CASSLRGLHTEAFF.

Many counts were recorded for this clonotype. V and J are TRBV20-1 and TRBJ1-1; no clear D gene. CDR1 and CDR2 (germline): DFQATT, SNEGSKA (reference sequence). The CDR3 has 14 amino acids. The V end lost 0 bases, the J end lost 0 bases, and 8 bases lay between the germline ends. CDR3 residues: CSAREGPLNTEAFF. DNA of the CDR3: TGCAGTGCTAGAGAAGGTCCCCTGAACACTGAAGCTTTCTTT.

The rearrangement links TRBV28 to TRBJ1-6; no clear D gene. The CDR3 runs to 16 residues. Trimming removed 6 bases at V and 6 bases at J, with 18 bases between. Germline V gene sequence: CDR1 MDHEN, CDR2 SYDVKM. CDR3 amino acids: CASREYKGYSNSPLHF. The DNA for the CDR3 is TGTGCCAGCAGGGAGTATAAGGGCTACTCTAATTCACCCCTCCACTTT.

This clonotype was found many times. Here the CDR3 DNA reads TGTGCCAGCAGCTCCGGCTGGATGTCGACGCCGAACACTGAAGCTTTCTTT. Encoded protein: CASSSGWMSTPNTEAFF. The J gene is TRBJ1-1, the V gene TRBV7-2; D ambiguous. V was pared by 4 bases and J by 1 base, with 19 bases between. This CDR3 is 17 amino acids long. Germline assignment: CDR1 SGHTA and CDR2 FQGNSA.

Of note for this clonotype: Just one base apart from a much larger clone, this may be a read error. J is TRBJ2-3 and V is TRBV20-1; 9 nucleotides match TRBD2. Trimming at V came to 4 bases and at J to 5 bases, leaving 7 bases not matched to a gene. The CDR3 spans 14 residues. Looked up from germline, CDR1 is DFQATT and CDR2 is SNEGSKA (reference sequence). The CDR3 region has the DNA TGCAGTGCTATGACTAGCGGTCTCATAGATACGCAGTATTTT. This gives the protein CSAMTSGLIDTQYF.

This clonotype has ten or more counts. V is TRBV12-3 or TRBV12-4 and J is TRBJ1-2, with 7 positions matching TRBD1. The J segment lost 8 bases and the V segment lost 2 bases, leaving 11 bases of the junction unmatched. CDR3 size: 15 residues. The DNA of the CDR3 is TGTGCCAGCAGTTTATTTGACAGGGACTCCTGGGGCTACACCTTC. This gives the protein CASSLFDRDSWGYTF.

This clonotype was seen at least ten times. The V gene is TRBV5-1, the J gene TRBJ2-7, with 10 nucleotides matching TRBD1. After removal of 5 bases from V and 7 bases from J, the junction contained 9 bases not matched to a gene. CDR1 is SGHRS and CDR2 is YFSETQ in the germline V gene. The CDR3 consists of 14 residues. CDR3 sequence: CASSPGQGIGEQYF. The CDR3 bases are TGCGCCAGCAGTCCGGGACAGGGGATCGGTGAGCAGTACTTC.

Many counts were recorded for this clonotype. The rearrangement links TRBV29-1 to TRBJ2-7; 7 nucleotides line up with TRBD2. Germline CDR1 SQVTM, CDR2 ANQGSEA. Trimming removed 3 bases from V and 3 bases from J; junction bases left unmatched: 8. The length of the CDR3 is 14 residues. The CDR3 loop reads CSVDRGGSSYEQYF. CDR3 bases: TGCAGCGTTGACCGTGGCGGGAGCAGCTACGAGCAGTACTTC.

This clonotype has at least ten counts. The rearrangement uses TRBV28 and TRBJ1-2, with no clear D. The V and J ends lost 4 bases and 7 bases respectively, with 13 bases between them. The length of the CDR3 is 13 residues. The V gene's germline CDR1 is MDHEN and CDR2 SYDVKM. The CDR3 here is CASSSPRRAGYTF. DNA of the CDR3: TGTGCCAGCAGTTCCCCCCGGCGGGCTGGCTACACCTTC.

This clonotype has ten or more counts. The CDR3 DNA reads as TGCGCCAGCAGACAGAGACAGGGAGGCTCCTACGAGCAGTACTTC. Translation: CASRQRQGGSYEQYF. The chain carries TRBV5-1 and TRBJ2-7; possibly TRBD1 for D (7 bases). This CDR3 is built from 15 residues. Trimming took 5 bases from V and 0 from J, leaving 15 bases between them. Germline CDR1 and CDR2: SGHRS and YFSETQ.

This clonotype was recorded at least ten times. The V and J genes are TRBV4-2 and TRBJ2-5, with 9 bases lining up with TRBD1. CDR3 length equals 15 residues. V lost 4 bases, J lost 2 bases, and 5 bases stayed unmatched. Germline CDR1 LGHNA, CDR2 YNFKEQ. The DNA for the CDR3 is TGTGCCAGCAGCCTTACAGGGGGCCGGCAAGAGACCCAGTACTTC. Protein sequence: CASSLTGGRQETQYF.

The chain couples TRBV7-3 to TRBJ2-6, with 8 bases identical to TRBD1. CDR3 length equals 17 residues. The V and J ends lost 5 bases and 0 bases, in that order; junction bases with no gene match: 6. Germline assignment: CDR1 SGHTA and CDR2 FQGTGA. CDR3 sequence: CASSRQGKASGANVLTF. The CDR3 DNA follows: TGTGCCAGCAGCCGACAGGGGAAGGCCTCTGGGGCCAACGTCCTGACTTTC.

This clonotype occurred many times. This sequence joins TRBV6-1 and TRBJ2-7; possibly TRBD1 for D (5 bases). CDR1 is MNHNS, CDR2 SASEGT, per germline. The CDR3 has 13 amino acids. With 6 bases removed from V and 0 bases from J, the gap between germline ends came to 9 bases. The CDR3, as DNA: TGTGCCAGCAGAGAAAGGGGCTCCTACGAGCAGTACTTC. Translation gives CASRERGSYEQYF.

This chain connects TRBV28 to TRBJ2-1; perhaps TRBD2 as D (6 bases). The germline gives CDR1 MDHEN, CDR2 SYDVKM. The germline V and J ends were trimmed by 7 bases and 3 bases, with 13 bases remaining between them. There are 14 residues in the CDR3. CDR3 in DNA: TGTGCCAGCACCCTAGCGAGAGGCTACAATGAGCAGTTCTTC. This gives the protein CASTLARGYNEQFF.

This clonotype was seen many times. The chain uses TRBV20-1 and TRBJ1-2; a weak D match, TRBD1 (6 bases). V dropped 3 bases and J dropped 5 bases, with 13 bases sitting between them. There are 13 residues in the CDR3. Germline V gene data show CDR1 as DFQATT and CDR2 as SNEGSKA (reference sequence). Here the CDR3 DNA reads TGCAGTGCTAGTGTGAACAGGGAGTATGGCTACACCTTC. Protein product: CSASVNREYGYTF.

At least ten counts were recorded for this clonotype. This chain joins TRBV5-1 and TRBJ1-3; D uncertain. V shed 0 bases and J shed 1 base, with 11 bases lying between them. Germline V gives CDR1 SGHRS, CDR2 YFSETQ. The CDR3 is made up of 16 amino acids. CDR3 in amino acids: CASSLERGGSGNTIYF. CDR3 nucleotides: TGCGCCAGCAGCTTGGAGAGAGGCGGATCTGGAAACACCATATATTTT.

This clonotype came up many times. The V gene is TRBV4-1, the J gene TRBJ1-2, with D unresolved. Germline V CDR1 and CDR2: MGHRA, YSYEKL. CDR3 length: 15 residues. V lost 1 base and J 3 bases, leaving 12 bases between the germline ends. CDR3 sequence: CASSQGGGLDYGYTF. CDR3 coding DNA: TGCGCCAGCAGCCAAGGAGGAGGGCTAGACTATGGCTACACCTTC.

This clonotype came up many times. J is TRBJ2-6 and V is TRBV5-1, with D uncertain. This CDR3 region has 15 residues. Germline CDR1 SGHRS, CDR2 YFSETQ. V gave up 4 bases and J gave up 0 bases, with 8 bases separating them. In nucleotides, the CDR3 is TGCGCCAGCAGCCCAACGAGCTCTGGGGCCAACGTCCTGACTTTC. As protein: CASSPTSSGANVLTF.

This clonotype was detected ten times or more. The rearrangement uses TRBV20-1 and TRBJ2-7; a possible D gene is TRBD2 (5 bases). The CDR3 has 16 residues. Germline V lookup: CDR1 DFQATT, CDR2 SNEGSKA (reference sequence). Trimming removed 1 base at V and 6 bases at J, with 22 bases between. CDR3 sequence reads: CSARVGRLFSAFEQYF. In DNA, the CDR3 is TGCAGTGCTAGAGTCGGACGACTGTTTAGCGCGTTCGAGCAGTACTTC.

At least ten counts were recorded for this clonotype. The chain carries TRBV20-1 and TRBJ2-5, with 9 bases fitting TRBD2. Germline CDR1 and CDR2: DFQATT and SNEGSKA (reference sequence). J lost 5 bases, V lost 4 bases, and 14 bases had no gene match. This CDR3 has 16 amino acids. The CDR3 region is CSAKTPGGGAPETQYF. The CDR3, as DNA: TGCAGTGCTAAGACCCCTGGCGGGGGGGCCCCGGAGACCCAGTACTTC.

This clonotype was recorded at least ten times. V and J are TRBV15 and TRBJ1-2, with 9 bases that match TRBD1. V shed 5 bases, J shed 6 bases, and the junction held 7 bases outside the gene matches. Germline lookup yields CDR1 LNHNV and CDR2 YYDKDF (reference sequence). The CDR3 length is 14 residues. CDR3 sequence reads: CATSSGTGLDGYTF. CDR3 in DNA: TGTGCCACCAGCTCCGGGACAGGGCTGGATGGCTACACCTTC.